The rows below give T cell receptor beta chains drawn from one sample of a study of shared clonotypes between healthy human individuals. Sequencing was performed with immunoSEQ multiplex PCR; in TCRdb, only in-frame clones are kept and a portion is missing. Counted here are around 550,000 clones, about 96% occurring once; the ten biggest clones make up 0.055% to 0.075%. Specimen: naive CD4+ T cells sorted from blood. The receptors here all came from a woman aged 25 to 45 in good health. The CDR3 runs from the conserved cysteine through the conserved F or W. Fields, in order: clone size, J gene, D gene, V gene, CDR3 DNA, CDR3 protein. A D gene is named only where the DNA matches it firmly. A row's size may be missing; if present it is once, few, many or a size class.

size: once; J: TRBJ2-1; D: .; V: TRBV5-4; DNA: TGTGCCAGCAGCCCGAGAGACGGCCATGAGCAGTTCTTC; CDR3: CASSPRDGHEQFF
size: .; J: TRBJ2-1; D: .; V: TRBV18; DNA: TGTGCCAGCTCACAACGACACGGCAATGAGCAGTTCTTC; CDR3: CASSQRHGNEQFF
size: .; J: TRBJ1-4; D: TRBD1; V: TRBV6-5; DNA: TGTGCCAGCAGTCCCGACAGGGGGCTAAATGAAAAACTGTTTTTT; CDR3: CASSPDRGLNEKLFF
size: .; J: TRBJ1-5; D: .; V: TRBV9; DNA: TGTGCCAGCAGCGACGGTCACAGTAATCAGCCCCAGCATTTT; CDR3: CASSDGHSNQPQHF
size: once; J: TRBJ2-5; D: TRBD1; V: TRBV5-1; DNA: TGCGCCAGCAGCCGGACCCAGGGGGTCCAAGAGACCCAGTACTTC; CDR3: CASSRTQGVQETQYF
size: .; J: TRBJ2-7; D: TRBD2; V: TRBV9; DNA: TGTGCCAGCAGCGTAGACAGTAGGACTAGCTCCTACGAGCAGTACTTC; CDR3: CASSVDSRTSSYEQYF
size: .; J: TRBJ2-1; D: .; V: TRBV18; DNA: TGTGCCAGCTCACCAACTTCCGGATCCTACAATGAGCAGTTCTTC; CDR3: CASSPTSGSYNEQFF
size: .; J: TRBJ1-1; D: .; V: TRBV7-8; DNA: TGTGCCAGCAGCTTAGACGGGACTGAAGCTTTCTTT; CDR3: CASSLDGTEAFF
size: .; J: TRBJ2-7; D: .; V: TRBV7-9; DNA: TGTGCCAGCAGCTACGCAGGCAGGGTCCTCTACGAGCAGTACTTC; CDR3: CASSYAGRVLYEQYF
size: .; J: TRBJ2-1; D: .; V: TRBV28; DNA: TGTGCCAGCAGTTCGGCCCCCTCGACCAACAATGAGCAGTTCTTC; CDR3: CASSSAPSTNNEQFF
size: .; J: TRBJ2-7; D: TRBD1; V: TRBV28; DNA: TGTGCCAGCAGTTCCCAGGGACAGATAGCCTACGAGCAGTACTTC; CDR3: CASSSQGQIAYEQYF
size: once; J: TRBJ2-7; D: .; V: TRBV6-1; DNA: TGTGCCAGCAATTTGGATCCAGGGTCCGGAGAGCAGTACTTC; CDR3: CASNLDPGSGEQYF
size: .; J: TRBJ1-6; D: .; V: TRBV28; DNA: TGTGCCAGCATTTCCGGTCATTCACCCCTCCACTTT; CDR3: CASISGHSPLHF
size: .; J: TRBJ2-3; D: TRBD2; V: TRBV19; DNA: TGTGCCAGTAAATTCGGGGTCTTTAGCGGGACCACAGATACGCAGTATTTT; CDR3: CASKFGVFSGTTDTQYF
size: .; J: TRBJ2-5; D: TRBD2; V: TRBV11-2; DNA: TGTGCCAGCAGCTTACAGCGGGAGGTGGAGCAGTACTTC; CDR3: CASSLQREVEQYF
size: .; J: TRBJ2-7; D: .; V: TRBV27; DNA: TGTGCCAGCAGTCTAGCCCCCAGCGGAGCCGAGGCCTACGAGCAGTACTTC; CDR3: CASSLAPSGAEAYEQYF
size: .; J: TRBJ2-1; D: .; V: TRBV4-1; DNA: TGCGCCAGCAGCCAAGAAGGGCCTAGCGTCCACAATGAGCAGTTCTTC; CDR3: CASSQEGPSVHNEQFF
size: .; J: TRBJ2-3; D: .; V: TRBV5-8; DNA: TGTGCCAGCAGCTTGGTCAGTACCCACACAGATACGCAGTATTTT; CDR3: CASSLVSTHTDTQYF
size: .; J: TRBJ1-4; D: .; V: TRBV7-2; DNA: TGTGCCAGCAGCCCCAGGGGCGTTGAAAAACTGTTTTTT; CDR3: CASSPRGVEKLFF
size: .; J: TRBJ2-3; D: TRBD2; V: TRBV11-2; DNA: TGTGCCAGCAGCGTCGGACTAGCGGGAGGCACAGATACGCAGTATTTT; CDR3: CASSVGLAGGTDTQYF
size: .; J: TRBJ1-2; D: TRBD1; V: TRBV20-1; DNA: TGCAGTGCTAAGGGACAGGGGTCCTACACCTTC; CDR3: CSAKGQGSYTF
size: .; J: TRBJ1-3; D: TRBD1; V: TRBV28; DNA: TGTGCCAGCAGTTCAACAGGGGCCCCTGGAAACACCATATATTTT; CDR3: CASSSTGAPGNTIYF
size: once; J: TRBJ2-7; D: .; V: TRBV4-2; DNA: TGTGCCAGCAGCCAAGATTGGGGGGCCGATTCCTACGAGCAGTACTTC; CDR3: CASSQDWGADSYEQYF
size: .; J: TRBJ2-7; D: .; V: TRBV28; DNA: TGTGCCAGCAGGCTATCCCCCAGGGTCCCCGGCGAGCAGTACTTC; CDR3: CASRLSPRVPGEQYF
size: .; J: TRBJ1-2; D: .; V: TRBV5-6; DNA: TGTGCCAGCAGCAGAAGGGGGACGGTATATAATGGCTACACCTTC; CDR3: CASSRRGTVYNGYTF
size: few; J: TRBJ2-7; D: .; V: TRBV7-8; DNA: TGTGCCAGCAGCTCCCACTACGAGCAGTACTTC; CDR3: CASSSHYEQYF
size: .; J: TRBJ2-2; D: TRBD1; V: TRBV7-8; DNA: TGTGCCAGCAGCCTCAGGACAGGCGGCAACACCGGGGAGCTGTTTTTT; CDR3: CASSLRTGGNTGELFF
size: .; J: TRBJ2-6; D: .; V: TRBV4-1; DNA: TGCGCCAGCAGCCAACTGACAGGTTTTGGGGCCAACGTCCTGACTTTC; CDR3: CASSQLTGFGANVLTF
size: .; J: TRBJ2-7; D: TRBD2; V: TRBV6-1; DNA: TGTGCCAGCAGTGAAGAGCGGGGCAAAAGGTCCTACGAGCAGTACTTC; CDR3: CASSEERGKRSYEQYF
size: .; J: TRBJ1-1; D: .; V: TRBV19; DNA: TGTGCCAGTATCCTTAACGAGGGGACTGAAGCTTTCTTT; CDR3: CASILNEGTEAFF
size: .; J: TRBJ2-7; D: .; V: TRBV29-1; DNA: TGCAGCGTTGAGGCGTTGGGGGGCGACGAGCAGTACTTC; CDR3: CSVEALGGDEQYF
size: .; J: TRBJ2-5; D: TRBD1; V: TRBV5-1; DNA: TGCGCCAGCAGCCCGCAACAGGGGGATCAAGAGACCCAGTACTTC; CDR3: CASSPQQGDQETQYF
size: .; J: TRBJ1-6; D: .; V: TRBV27; DNA: TGTGCCAGCAGTTTATCGACGGGGGGACGATCACCCCTCCACTTT; CDR3: CASSLSTGGRSPLHF
size: .; J: TRBJ1-2; D: TRBD1; V: TRBV19; DNA: TGTGCCAGCGCCCTGAGGGACAGCGTCTATGGCTACACCTTC; CDR3: CASALRDSVYGYTF
size: .; J: TRBJ1-4; D: TRBD1; V: TRBV6-5; DNA: TGTGCCAGCCGAGGGACAGGGAGTAATGAAAAACTGTTTTTT; CDR3: CASRGTGSNEKLFF
size: .; J: TRBJ2-7; D: TRBD1; V: TRBV6-5; DNA: TGTGCCAGCAGTCTTGGGACAGCCGACTACGAGCAGTACTTC; CDR3: CASSLGTADYEQYF
size: .; J: TRBJ2-5; D: .; V: TRBV11-2; DNA: TGTGCCAGCAGTTTACCGGGGGAGACCCAGTACTTC; CDR3: CASSLPGETQYF
size: .; J: TRBJ1-2; D: TRBD1; V: TRBV28; DNA: TGTGCCAGCAGAGTCCCCCGGACAGGCGACTATGGCTACACCTTC; CDR3: CASRVPRTGDYGYTF
size: .; J: TRBJ2-2; D: .; V: TRBV11-2; DNA: TGTGCCAGCAGCTTAGGCGGAAACACCGGGGAGCTGTTTTTT; CDR3: CASSLGGNTGELFF
size: .; J: TRBJ2-6; D: .; V: TRBV15; DNA: TGTGCCACCAGCAGGGGGAGGTCAACGGGCATCCGCTCTGGGGCCAACGTCCTGACTTTC; CDR3: CATSRGRSTGIRSGANVLTF
size: .; J: TRBJ1-2; D: .; V: TRBV14; DNA: TGTGCCAGCAGCCCGAAGGAAAGAGGGGTGAATCAATTCCTGAACTATGGCTACACCTTC; CDR3: CASSPKERGVNQFLNYGYTF
size: .; J: TRBJ2-3; D: .; V: TRBV11-2; DNA: TGTGCCAGCAGCCCGGGGGGCCGCGATACGCAGTATTTT; CDR3: CASSPGGRDTQYF
size: .; J: TRBJ2-1; D: TRBD2; V: TRBV2; DNA: TGTGCCAGCAGTCGACTAGCGGTTTACAATGAGCAGTTCTTC; CDR3: CASSRLAVYNEQFF
size: .; J: TRBJ2-7; D: .; V: TRBV21-1; DNA: TGTGCCAGCAGCAAAGCGCTCGAGCTTTGGGACGGCAACGAGCAGTACTTC; CDR3: CASSKALELWDGNEQYF
size: .; J: TRBJ2-7; D: TRBD2; V: TRBV7-9; DNA: TGTGCCAGCAGCTTAGGGGGCGGGAGATCTTACGAGCAGTACTTC; CDR3: CASSLGGGRSYEQYF
size: .; J: TRBJ1-5; D: .; V: TRBV27; DNA: TGTGCCAGCAGTTTGATCAACAATCAGCCCCAGCATTTT; CDR3: CASSLINNQPQHF
size: .; J: TRBJ2-1; D: .; V: TRBV5-1; DNA: TGCGCCAGCAGCTTTGAACAGTCGTGGTTCTTC; CDR3: CASSFEQSWFF
size: .; J: TRBJ2-7; D: .; V: TRBV27; DNA: TGTGCCAGCGCCGAGACAGGAACCTCTCTCTACGAGCAGTACTTC; CDR3: CASAETGTSLYEQYF
size: .; J: TRBJ1-1; D: .; V: TRBV19; DNA: TGTGCCAGTAGTATAGTGGCAGCTAACACTGAAGCTTTCTTT; CDR3: CASSIVAANTEAFF